A selection of T cell receptor beta chains follows, all from one sample in a study of cytomegalovirus exposure and HLA in healthy donors. Using immunoSEQ multiplex PCR, the repertoire was profiled, and TCRdb retains in-frame clones only, with some absent. The sample records 150,000 to 200,000 clones, approximately 85% being singletons. What was sequenced was PBMCs. Every receptor here comes from a woman aged 45 to 65 in good health and CMV-seronegative. Each CDR3 is given with its conserved first and last residue. Fields, in order: J gene, V gene, clone size, D gene, CDR3 DNA, CDR3 protein. The D gene is left open where the match is weak. Clone size appears in some rows only: once, few, many, or a class for an expanded clone.

TRBJ1-5 TRBV28 - - TGTGCCAGCAGTGCAGGGCGAAGAAATCAGCCCCAGCATTTT CASSAGRRNQPQHF
TRBJ2-4 TRBV7-9 once TRBD1 TGTGCCAGCAGCTCGGGACAGGGTATAGGGATAGGCAAAAACATTCAGTACTTC CASSSGQGIGIGKNIQYF
TRBJ1-5 TRBV6-6 - TRBD1 TGTGCCAGCAGAAGGACAGGGAGGAGCAATCAGCCCCAGCATTTT CASRRTGRSNQPQHF
TRBJ1-5 TRBV2 - - TGTGCCAGCAAACGCGAAAGCAATCAGCCCCAGCATTTT CASKRESNQPQHF
TRBJ2-1 TRBV7-9 - - TGTGCCAGCAGCTCGCGCCCTACCGGAGCCTCCTACAATGAGCAGTTCTTC CASSSRPTGASYNEQFF
TRBJ2-5 TRBV19 once TRBD1 TGTGCCAGTAGTCCCCGGGGACAGGTTAAGAGGACCCAGTACTTC CASSPRGQVKRTQYF
TRBJ2-7 TRBV27 - TRBD1 TGTGCCAGCAGATGGGGACAGGGCGGCCACGAGCAGTACTTC CASRWGQGGHEQYF
TRBJ1-1 TRBV29-1 - TRBD1 TGCAGCGGGGGGACAGGGACTACTGAAGCTTTCTTT CSGGTGTTEAFF
TRBJ2-7 TRBV11-2 - - TGTGCCAGCAGCTCCCCGATTAGCGACGAGCAGTACTTC CASSSPISDEQYF
TRBJ2-1 TRBV27 - - TGTGCCAGCTCATGGGGGCTTAACAATGAGCAGTTCTTC CASSWGLNNEQFF
TRBJ2-2 TRBV7-9 once TRBD2 TGTGCCAGCAGCTTCGTAACTAGCGGTACCGGGGAGCTGTTTTTT CASSFVTSGTGELFF
TRBJ1-1 TRBV19 - TRBD1 TGTGCCAGTCGGGCAGGGGGCCGGAACACTGAAGCTTTCTTT CASRAGGRNTEAFF
TRBJ2-7 TRBV2 - - TGTGCCAGCAGTAGACAGGCTTCTTCTGCCTACGAGCAGTACTTC CASSRQASSAYEQYF
TRBJ1-4 TRBV7-9 - - TGTGCCAGCTCCCCGGGGCAGGGGAATGAAAAACTGTTTTTT CASSPGQGNEKLFF
TRBJ2-7 TRBV5-1 - TRBD1 TGCGCCAGCAGCTTGGCACCGGGACAGGGCTCCTACGAGCAGTACTTC CASSLAPGQGSYEQYF
TRBJ1-6 TRBV25-1 - - TGTGCCAGCAGTGAATATAGGGGCCCCGTTAATTCACCCCTCCACTTT CASSEYRGPVNSPLHF
TRBJ2-1 TRBV4-1 - TRBD2 TGCGCCAGCAGCCAAGTAGGGCTAGCGGTCAGCTCCTACAATGAGCAGTTCTTC CASSQVGLAVSSYNEQFF
TRBJ1-1 TRBV28 - TRBD1 TGTGCCAGCAGTTTCGGCGGGACAGGTAACACTGAAGCTTTCTTT CASSFGGTGNTEAFF
TRBJ2-7 TRBV5-1 once TRBD2 TGCGCCAGCAGCTTTTCATATGAGCGGGGCTATGAGCAGTACTTC CASSFSYERGYEQYF
TRBJ2-5 TRBV5-5 - TRBD2 TGTGCCAGCAGCTTGGTCCCGGGACTAGCGGGATTAGAGACCCAGTACTTC CASSLVPGLAGLETQYF
TRBJ2-7 TRBV14 - - TGTGCCAGCAGCCAAGTCCGGACTTCCCACGAGCAGTACTTC CASSQVRTSHEQYF
TRBJ2-4 TRBV6-5 once - TGTGCCAGCAGTTACTCGAAGGGGACCAAAAACATTCAGTACTTC CASSYSKGTKNIQYF
TRBJ2-7 TRBV6-4 - - TGTGCCAGCAGTGCCACACCCCCCATTTGTTCCTTC CASSATPPICSF
TRBJ1-1 TRBV2 - - TGTGCCAGCGTCTTTGGCCCTCCCATGGCGAACACTGAAGCTTTCTTT CASVFGPPMANTEAFF
TRBJ2-5 TRBV10-3 - - TGTGCCATCAGTCCCGGACAAGGGGCCCAGTACTTC CAISPGQGAQYF
TRBJ1-2 TRBV28 - TRBD1 TGTGCCAGCAGTCGTCCCGGGACAGGGGCGGGTGGCTACACCTTC CASSRPGTGAGGYTF
TRBJ2-7 TRBV14 - TRBD2 TGTGCCAGCAGCCAAGATGGACTAGTCTACGAGCAGTACTTC CASSQDGLVYEQYF
TRBJ1-2 TRBV30 - - TGTGCCTGGTCGCGCATCAACTATGGCTACACCTTC CAWSRINYGYTF
TRBJ2-7 TRBV11-1 - TRBD2 TGTGCCAGCAGCTTTCGGGCTAGCGGGGCCGAGCAGTACTTC CASSFRASGAEQYF
TRBJ2-2 TRBV27 - TRBD2 TGTGCCAGCAGTTTAGTATACTCTAGCGGGAGGCCTGACACCGGGGAGCTGTTTTTT CASSLVYSSGRPDTGELFF
TRBJ2-3 TRBV7-2 - TRBD1 TGTGCCAGCAGCTTGAACCCCCCACGCGACAGGGGGCGACCAGATACGCAGTATTTT CASSLNPPRDRGRPDTQYF
TRBJ2-1 TRBV15 - TRBD1 TGTGCCACCAGCAGGACAGGGGGCTCCTACAATGAGCAGTTCTTC CATSRTGGSYNEQFF
TRBJ2-7 TRBV6-1 few TRBD2 TGTGCCAGCAGCACCACCAGCGGGAGAAGCTACGAGCAGTACTTC CASSTTSGRSYEQYF
TRBJ1-4 TRBV27 - - TGTGCCAGCAGTTTTGGAACAGGGTCAGTTGAAAAACTGTTTTTT CASSFGTGSVEKLFF
TRBJ1-2 TRBV10-3 - - TGTGCCATCAGCCCAGGACAGCAGAACTATGGCTACACCTTC CAISPGQQNYGYTF
TRBJ2-7 TRBV5-4 - TRBD2 TGTGCCAGCAGCCCGGGACTAGCGAACTCCTACGAGCAGTACTTC CASSPGLANSYEQYF
TRBJ2-1 TRBV5-1 - TRBD2 TGCGCCAGCAGCTTTGCGGGAGCCTACAATGAGCAGTTCTTC CASSFAGAYNEQFF
TRBJ2-7 TRBV18 - TRBD2 TGTGCCAGCTCACCGCAACTAGCGGGAACCTCCTACGAGCAGTACTTC CASSPQLAGTSYEQYF
TRBJ1-2 TRBV18 - - TGTGCCAGCTCACCACTTGGAGGACGATCCCAAGGGTATGGCTACACCTTC CASSPLGGRSQGYGYTF
TRBJ2-6 TRBV4-1 - - TGCGCCAGCAGCCAAGACAGGGAACTCTCTGGGGCCAACGTCCTGACTTTC CASSQDRELSGANVLTF
TRBJ1-2 TRBV2 - TRBD1 TGTGCCAGCAGTGAGACACAGGGGGCCTATGGCTACACCTTC CASSETQGAYGYTF
TRBJ2-1 TRBV19 - TRBD2 TGTGCCAGTAGTATAGGAGCGGGAGGGCCTCAGGGCGAGCAGTTCTTC CASSIGAGGPQGEQFF
TRBJ2-2 TRBV5-4 - TRBD2 TGTGCCAGCAGCACGGGACTAGTGAACACCGGGGAGCTGTTTTTT CASSTGLVNTGELFF
TRBJ1-4 TRBV6-5 - - TGTGCCAGCAGTTACTCGCTTGGCAGGAAAAATGAAAAACTGTTTTTT CASSYSLGRKNEKLFF
TRBJ2-5 TRBV11-2 - TRBD2 TGTGCCAGCAGACCCCGACTAGCGCCAGCCCCCACACAGGAGACCCAGTACTTC CASRPRLAPAPTQETQYF
TRBJ1-1 TRBV7-2 - - TGTGCCAGCAGCTCCCCCGCCGGGGGGATAAACACTGAAGCTTTCTTT CASSSPAGGINTEAFF
TRBJ2-5 TRBV28 - TRBD1 TGTGCCAGCAGATCGACGACAGGGGAAGAGACCCAGTACTTC CASRSTTGEETQYF
TRBJ2-1 TRBV19 - TRBD2 TGTGCCAGTAGTGCAGCGGGAGGGCCGAATGAGCAGTTCTTC CASSAAGGPNEQFF
TRBJ1-1 TRBV12-2 - - TGTGCAAGTCGCTTAACTACCAAAAACACTGAAGCTTTCTTT CASRLTTKNTEAFF
TRBJ2-7 TRBV7-9 - TRBD1 TGTGCCAGCGGCCGGGACAGGGCCTACGAGCAGTACTTC CASGRDRAYEQYF
TRBJ2-3 TRBV4-2 - TRBD2 TGTGCCAGCAGCCAAGATGGGGGTAGCGGGAGAGGGAGGGATACGCAGTATTTT CASSQDGGSGRGRDTQYF
TRBJ2-1 TRBV21-1 once - TGTGCCAGCAGGAACTTGGAGTGGGGGGAAGAAGGATACAATGAGCAGTTCTTC CASRNLEWGEEGYNEQFF
TRBJ1-1 TRBV7-3 few - TGTGCCAGCAGCTTAGGAGGACTGAACACTGAAGCTTTCTTT CASSLGGLNTEAFF
TRBJ2-7 TRBV19 - - TGTGCCAGTAGTATAGATTCAAGGGGGACCTACGAGCAGTACTTC CASSIDSRGTYEQYF
TRBJ2-7 TRBV25-1 - - TGTGCCAGCAGTGAGGATAGGGCGGGCAGACTCTACGAGCAGTACTTC CASSEDRAGRLYEQYF
TRBJ2-7 TRBV18 - - TGTGCCAGCTCACCAAAACAGGGGGGGAGGTACGAGCAGTACTTC CASSPKQGGRYEQYF
TRBJ1-3 TRBV29-1 few - TGCAGCGTTGAAGGAACGGGACACCGAACTGGAAACACCATATATTTT CSVEGTGHRTGNTIYF